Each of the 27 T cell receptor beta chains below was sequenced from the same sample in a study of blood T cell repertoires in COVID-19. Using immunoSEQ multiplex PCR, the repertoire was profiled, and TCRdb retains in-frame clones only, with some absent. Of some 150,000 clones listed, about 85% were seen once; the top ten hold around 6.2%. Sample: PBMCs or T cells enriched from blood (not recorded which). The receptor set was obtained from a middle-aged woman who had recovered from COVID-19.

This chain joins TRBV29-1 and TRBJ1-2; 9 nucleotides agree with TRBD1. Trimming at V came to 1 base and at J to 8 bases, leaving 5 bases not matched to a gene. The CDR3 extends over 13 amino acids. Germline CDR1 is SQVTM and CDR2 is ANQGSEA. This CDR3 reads CSVEVGQGFGYTF. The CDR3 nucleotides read TGCAGCGTTGAAGTGGGACAGGGCTTCGGCTACACCTTC.

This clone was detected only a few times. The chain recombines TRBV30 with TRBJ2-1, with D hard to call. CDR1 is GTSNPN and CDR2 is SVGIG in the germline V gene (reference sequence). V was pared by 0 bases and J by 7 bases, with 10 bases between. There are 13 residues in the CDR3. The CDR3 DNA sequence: TGTGCCTGGAGTGTACGCGGCGCTAATGAGCAGTTCTTC. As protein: CAWSVRGANEQFF.

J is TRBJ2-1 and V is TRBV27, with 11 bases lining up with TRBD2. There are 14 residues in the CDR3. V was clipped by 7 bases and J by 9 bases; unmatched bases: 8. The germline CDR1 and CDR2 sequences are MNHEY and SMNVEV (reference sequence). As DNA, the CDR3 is TGTGCCAGCATTTCACTAGCGGGAGTGGGTGAGCAGTTCTTC. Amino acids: CASISLAGVGEQFF.

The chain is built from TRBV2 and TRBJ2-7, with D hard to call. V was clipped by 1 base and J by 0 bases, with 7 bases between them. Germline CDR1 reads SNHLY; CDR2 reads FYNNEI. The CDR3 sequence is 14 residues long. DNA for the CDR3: TGTGCCAGCAGTGAAGATGGCACCTCCTACGAGCAGTACTTC. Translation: CASSEDGTSYEQYF.

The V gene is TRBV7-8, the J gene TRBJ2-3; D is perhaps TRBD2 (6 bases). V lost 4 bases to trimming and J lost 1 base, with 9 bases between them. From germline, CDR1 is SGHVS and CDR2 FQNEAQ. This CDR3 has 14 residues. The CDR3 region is CASSSVAGTDTQYF. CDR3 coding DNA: TGTGCCAGCAGCTCAGTAGCGGGCACAGATACGCAGTATTTT.

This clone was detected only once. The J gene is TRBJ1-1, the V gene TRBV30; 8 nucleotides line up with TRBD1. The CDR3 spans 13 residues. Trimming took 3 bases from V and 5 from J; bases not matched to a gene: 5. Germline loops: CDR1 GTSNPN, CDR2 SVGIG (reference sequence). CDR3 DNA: TGTGCCTGGAGGCCAGGGGGCGTAACTGAAGCTTTCTTT. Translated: CAWRPGGVTEAFF.

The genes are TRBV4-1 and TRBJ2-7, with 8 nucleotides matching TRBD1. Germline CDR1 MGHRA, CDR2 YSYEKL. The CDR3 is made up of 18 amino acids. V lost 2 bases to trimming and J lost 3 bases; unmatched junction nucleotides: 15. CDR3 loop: CASSQPTSRDRRNYEQYF. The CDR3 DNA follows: TGCGCCAGCAGCCAACCCACCTCCCGGGACAGGAGAAACTACGAGCAGTACTTC.

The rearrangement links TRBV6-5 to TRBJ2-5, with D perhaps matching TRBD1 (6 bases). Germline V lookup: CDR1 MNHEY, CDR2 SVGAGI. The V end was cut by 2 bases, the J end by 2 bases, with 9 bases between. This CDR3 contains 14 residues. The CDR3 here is CASSYDRLQETQYF. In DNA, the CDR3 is TGTGCCAGCAGTTACGACAGGTTGCAAGAGACCCAGTACTTC.

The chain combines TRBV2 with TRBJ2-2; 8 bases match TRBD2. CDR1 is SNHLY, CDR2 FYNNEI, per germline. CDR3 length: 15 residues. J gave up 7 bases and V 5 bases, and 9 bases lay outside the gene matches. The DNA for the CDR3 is TGTGCCAGCAGTCCGTCCGGGGGGGGAGGCGGGGAGCTGTTTTTT. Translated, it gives CASSPSGGGGGELFF.

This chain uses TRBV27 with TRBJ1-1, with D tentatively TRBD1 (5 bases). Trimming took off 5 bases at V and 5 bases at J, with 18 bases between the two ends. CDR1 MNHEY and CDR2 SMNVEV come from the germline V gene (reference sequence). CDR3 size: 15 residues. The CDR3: CASSPSEMAGTEAFF. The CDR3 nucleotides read TGTGCCAGCAGTCCCTCTGAGATGGCAGGGACTGAAGCTTTCTTT.

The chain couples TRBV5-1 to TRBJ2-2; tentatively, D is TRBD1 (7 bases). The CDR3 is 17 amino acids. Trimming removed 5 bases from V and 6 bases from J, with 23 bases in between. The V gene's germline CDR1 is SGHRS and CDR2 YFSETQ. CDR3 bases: TGCGCCAGCAGGGGCTGGACAGGAGGGGAGATATCCGGGGAGCTGTTTTTT. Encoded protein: CASRGWTGGEISGELFF.

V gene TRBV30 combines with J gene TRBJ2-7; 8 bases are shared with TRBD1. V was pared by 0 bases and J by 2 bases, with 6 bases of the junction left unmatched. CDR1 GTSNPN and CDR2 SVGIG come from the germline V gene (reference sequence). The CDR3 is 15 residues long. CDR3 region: CAWSVPRGPTYEQYF. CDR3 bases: TGTGCCTGGAGTGTACCCAGGGGGCCCACCTACGAGCAGTACTTC.

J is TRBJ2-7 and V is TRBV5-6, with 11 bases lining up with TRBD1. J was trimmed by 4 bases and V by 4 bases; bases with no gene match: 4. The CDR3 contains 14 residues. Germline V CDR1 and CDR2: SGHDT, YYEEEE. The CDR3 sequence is CASSDGTGGYEQYF. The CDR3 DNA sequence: TGTGCCAGCAGCGATGGGACAGGGGGTTACGAGCAGTACTTC.

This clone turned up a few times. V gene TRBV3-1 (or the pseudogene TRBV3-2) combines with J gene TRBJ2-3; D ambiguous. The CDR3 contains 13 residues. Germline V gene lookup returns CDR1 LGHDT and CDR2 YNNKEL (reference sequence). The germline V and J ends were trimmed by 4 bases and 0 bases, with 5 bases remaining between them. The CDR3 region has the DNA TGTGCCAGCAGCCCTCTAAGCACAGATACGCAGTATTTT. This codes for CASSPLSTDTQYF.

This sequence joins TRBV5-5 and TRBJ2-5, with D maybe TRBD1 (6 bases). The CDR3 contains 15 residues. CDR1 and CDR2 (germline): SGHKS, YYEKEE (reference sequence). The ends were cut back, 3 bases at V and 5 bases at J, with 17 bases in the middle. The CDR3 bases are TGTGCCAGCAGCTCCCCAGGGGTTGCACATGAGACCCAGTACTTC. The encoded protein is CASSSPGVAHETQYF.

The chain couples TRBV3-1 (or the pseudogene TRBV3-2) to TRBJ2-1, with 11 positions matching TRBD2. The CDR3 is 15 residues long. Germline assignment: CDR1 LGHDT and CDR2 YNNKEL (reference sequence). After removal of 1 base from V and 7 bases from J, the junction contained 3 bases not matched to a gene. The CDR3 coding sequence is TGTGCCAGCAGCCAAGGGCTAGCGGGAGGAAATGAGCAGTTCTTC. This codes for CASSQGLAGGNEQFF.

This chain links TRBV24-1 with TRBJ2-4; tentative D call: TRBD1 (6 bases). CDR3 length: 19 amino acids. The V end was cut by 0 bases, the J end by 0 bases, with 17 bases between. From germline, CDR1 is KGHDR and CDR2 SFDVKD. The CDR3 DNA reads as TGTGCCACCAGTGATTTGCCGGGACAAGTGCCGCTAGCCAAAAACATTCAGTACTTC. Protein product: CATSDLPGQVPLAKNIQYF.

The DNA of the CDR3 is TGTGCCAGCAGTCGACAGGGGATCGGGGACGAGCAGTACTTC. Its translation: CASSRQGIGDEQYF. The rearrangement joins TRBV3-1 (or the pseudogene TRBV3-2) to TRBJ2-7, with 8 bases aligning to TRBD1. CDR1 LGHDT and CDR2 YNNKEL come from the germline V gene (reference sequence). Germline trimming cut 6 bases from V and 5 bases from J; bases unmatched to any gene: 9. The CDR3 totals 14 residues.

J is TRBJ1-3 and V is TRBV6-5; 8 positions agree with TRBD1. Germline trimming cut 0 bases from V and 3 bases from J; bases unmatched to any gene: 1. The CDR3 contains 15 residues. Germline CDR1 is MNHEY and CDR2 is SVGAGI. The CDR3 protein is CASSYSTGGGNTIYF. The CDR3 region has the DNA TGTGCCAGCAGTTACTCTACAGGGGGTGGAAACACCATATATTTT.

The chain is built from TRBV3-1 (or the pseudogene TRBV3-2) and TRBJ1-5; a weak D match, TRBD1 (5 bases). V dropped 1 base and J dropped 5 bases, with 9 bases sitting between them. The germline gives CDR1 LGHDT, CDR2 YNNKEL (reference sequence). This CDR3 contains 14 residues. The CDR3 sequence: CASSQAMGHQPQHF. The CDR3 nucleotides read TGTGCCAGCAGCCAAGCCATGGGGCATCAGCCCCAGCATTTT.

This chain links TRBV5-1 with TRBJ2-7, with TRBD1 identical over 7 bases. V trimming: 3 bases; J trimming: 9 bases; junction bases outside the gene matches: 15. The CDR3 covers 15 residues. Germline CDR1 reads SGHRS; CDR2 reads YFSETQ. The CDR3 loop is CASSSAGTGAAGQYF. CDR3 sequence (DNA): TGCGCCAGCAGCTCCGCGGGTACAGGGGCCGCGGGGCAGTACTTC.

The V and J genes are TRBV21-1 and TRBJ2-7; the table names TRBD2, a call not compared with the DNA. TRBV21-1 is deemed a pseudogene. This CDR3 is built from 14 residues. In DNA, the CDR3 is TGTGCCAGCAGCAAATTAAACGGGTCCTACGAGCAGTACTTC. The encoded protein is CASSKLNGSYEQYF.

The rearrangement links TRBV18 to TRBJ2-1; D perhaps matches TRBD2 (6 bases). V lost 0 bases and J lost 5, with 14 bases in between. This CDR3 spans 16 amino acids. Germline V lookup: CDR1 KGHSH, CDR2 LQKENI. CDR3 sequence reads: CASSPPGGTLHNEQFF. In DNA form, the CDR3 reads TGTGCCAGCTCACCACCGGGCGGGACGCTTCACAATGAGCAGTTCTTC.

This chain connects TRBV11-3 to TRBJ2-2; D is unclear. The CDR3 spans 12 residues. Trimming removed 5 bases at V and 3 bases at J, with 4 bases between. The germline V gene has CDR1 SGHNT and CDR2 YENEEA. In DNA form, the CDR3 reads TGTGCCAGCAGCCGGGACACCGGGGAGCTGTTTTTT. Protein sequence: CASSRDTGELFF.

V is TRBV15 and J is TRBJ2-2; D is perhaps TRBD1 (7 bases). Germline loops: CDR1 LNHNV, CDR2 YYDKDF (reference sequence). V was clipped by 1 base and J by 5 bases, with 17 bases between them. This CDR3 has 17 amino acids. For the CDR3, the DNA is TGTGCCACCAGCAGAGCGACCAGGGGGGCGAGGACCGGGGAGCTGTTTTTT. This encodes CATSRATRGARTGELFF.

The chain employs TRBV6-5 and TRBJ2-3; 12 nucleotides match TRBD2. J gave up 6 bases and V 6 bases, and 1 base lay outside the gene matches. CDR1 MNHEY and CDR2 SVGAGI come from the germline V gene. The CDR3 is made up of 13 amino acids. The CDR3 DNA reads TGTGCCAGCAGCACTAGCGGGGGGGATACGCAGTATTTT. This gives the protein CASSTSGGDTQYF.

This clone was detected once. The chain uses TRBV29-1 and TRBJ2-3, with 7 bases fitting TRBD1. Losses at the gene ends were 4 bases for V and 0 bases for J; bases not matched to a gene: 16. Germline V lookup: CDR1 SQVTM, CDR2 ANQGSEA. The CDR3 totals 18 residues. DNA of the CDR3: TGCAGCGTTGGGGGCTTGGGCTCCAGGGGGATAAGCACAGATACGCAGTATTTT. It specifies CSVGGLGSRGISTDTQYF.